Shown below are 10 T cell receptor beta chains from a single sample sequenced in a study of cytomegalovirus exposure and HLA in healthy donors. 60 Vbeta and 13 Jbeta primers were used in PCR. Here immunoSEQ multiplex PCR was the method, and the copy in TCRdb shows in-frame clones only, minus some. The data contain more than 80,000 clones, over 70% of them seen just once; the ten biggest clones take up 0.95% to 1.5%. The sequenced sample consisted of PBMCs. The receptors come from a girl aged 2 to 10 in good health and CMV-seropositive.

This clone was detected only a few times. The rearrangement uses TRBV19 and TRBJ1-1, with a weak D call TRBD1 (6 bases). The germline CDR1 and CDR2 sequences are LNHDA and SQIVND (reference sequence). The CDR3 is 12 amino acids. The V gene lost 5 bases and the J gene lost 8 bases, with 12 bases spanning the gap. CDR3 sequence (DNA): TGTGCCAGTAGTCCCTCCGGGACAGAAGCTTTCTTT. Protein product: CASSPSGTEAFF.

V is TRBV5-6 and J is TRBJ2-3; D gene uncertain. Trimming cost V 0 bases and J 3 bases, with 20 bases left between them. This CDR3 contains 18 residues. Germline values: CDR1 SGHDT, CDR2 YYEEEE. The CDR3 region has the DNA TGTGCCAGCAGCTTGGCCTCCCTGGGCAGCCCTTGGACAGATACGCAGTATTTT. It is translated as CASSLASLGSPWTDTQYF.

The chain carries TRBV7-9 and TRBJ1-2; maybe TRBD1 (6 bases). Germline loops: CDR1 SEHNR, CDR2 FQNEAQ (reference sequence). V was trimmed by 1 base and J by 5 bases, leaving 14 bases between them. The CDR3 consists of 15 residues. CDR3 loop: CASSLVSGDPYGYTF. The CDR3 DNA follows: TGTGCCAGCAGCTTAGTGTCAGGGGACCCTTATGGCTACACCTTC.

This clone was recorded only once. V is TRBV5-6 and J is TRBJ2-1; 11 nucleotides line up with TRBD2. CDR3 length: 16 amino acids. The V and J ends lost 4 bases and 7 bases, in that order; junction bases with no gene match: 10. Germline V CDR1 and CDR2: SGHDT, YYEEEE. CDR3 sequence reads: CASSPGWGLAVNEQFF. In nucleotides, the CDR3 is TGTGCCAGCAGCCCTGGTTGGGGACTAGCGGTTAATGAGCAGTTCTTC.

V is TRBV30 and J is TRBJ1-1; D gene ambiguous. V dropped 3 bases and J dropped 2 bases, with 10 bases sitting between them. CDR3 length: 13 amino acids. CDR1 GTSNPN and CDR2 SVGIG come from the germline V gene (reference sequence). Here the CDR3 DNA reads TGTGCCTGGAGCGGGGAGGTTAACACTGAAGCTTTCTTT. Its protein is CAWSGEVNTEAFF.

The V and J genes are TRBV11-2 and TRBJ2-1; TRBD2 agrees at 7 bases. The junction had 10 bases not matched to a gene; V was cut back by 4 bases and J by 4 bases. CDR1 and CDR2 from the germline V gene are SGHAT and FQNNGV. The CDR3 is 16 residues long. The DNA for the CDR3 is TGTGCCAGCAGCTCCCTCCGGACTAGGAATTACAATGAGCAGTTCTTC. Translated: CASSSLRTRNYNEQFF.

The rearrangement joins TRBV9 to TRBJ1-2; D not certain. The CDR3 has 13 amino acids. The germline V and J ends were trimmed by 2 bases and 1 base, with 6 bases remaining between them. Germline V lookup: CDR1 SGDLS, CDR2 YYNGEE. Here the CDR3 reads CASSVEGNYGYTF. CDR3 in DNA: TGTGCCAGCAGCGTTGAGGGTAACTATGGCTACACCTTC.

CDR3: CASSFPERQGRNQPQHF. DNA of the CDR3: TGTGCCAGCAGTTTCCCTGAACGGCAGGGGAGAAATCAGCCCCAGCATTTT. V is TRBV28 and J is TRBJ1-5; tentative D call: TRBD1 (6 bases). The CDR3 has 17 residues. Germline V gene sequence: CDR1 MDHEN, CDR2 SYDVKM. Trimming took 3 bases from V and 4 from J, leaving 19 bases between them. Full variable domain (rest looked up from reference TRBV28 and TRBJ1-5): DVKVTQSSRYLVKRTGEKVFLECVQDMDHENMFWYRQDPGLGLRLIYFSYDVKMKEKGDIPEGYSVSREKKERFSLILESASTNQTSMYLCASSFPERQGRNQPQHFGDGTRLSIL.

The V and J genes are TRBV28 and TRBJ1-1, with 8 bases lining up with TRBD1. The CDR3 is made up of 12 amino acids. Germline V gene data show CDR1 as MDHEN and CDR2 as SYDVKM. With 4 bases clipped from V and 8 bases from J, the junction kept 3 bases outside the gene matches. As DNA, the CDR3 is TGTGCCAGCAGTTGGGGGACAGGCGAAGCTTTCTTT. Translated, it gives CASSWGTGEAFF.

DNA for the CDR3: TGTGCCAGCAGCCCCCGGACTAGCGTAGAGACCCAGTACTTC. Protein: CASSPRTSVETQYF. This chain joins TRBV9 and TRBJ2-5, with 9 bases lining up with TRBD2. J was trimmed by 4 bases and V by 4 bases; bases with no gene match: 5. The CDR3 loop spans 14 amino acids. Germline-derived CDR1 and CDR2 are SGDLS and YYNGEE.